This T cell receptor beta chain is from a study of cytomegalovirus exposure and HLA in healthy donors. The study's findings and limits: Sequencing depth roughly uniform across donors was assumed in presence/absence analyses. According to reports, the classifier identified cytomegalovirus status with high specificity and sensitivity. Reportedly, a later analysis found an Asian-associated ancestry cluster had fewer N-insertions than the roughly 700-donor mean. In a later analysis, the majority of CMV-associated beta chains seemingly showed HLA restriction.

About this clone itself: The antigen is not known.

The germline V gene encodes CDR1 SGHVS and CDR2 FNYEAQ. This CDR3 contains 15 residues. V dropped 2 bases and J dropped 1 base, with 11 bases sitting between them. PCR primers comprised 60 Vbeta and 13 Jbeta primers. Repertoires were generated with immunoSEQ multiplex PCR, while TCRdb's copy carries only in-frame clones and drops some. This table has more than 200,000 clones, 65% to 90% appearing once. Sequencing was carried out using PBMCs. The receptor was derived from a girl aged 10 to 17 in good health and CMV-seronegative. The chain links TRBV7-6 to TRBJ1-1; D unclear. The CDR3 loop reads CASSLWSAGNTEAFF. The CDR3 region has the DNA TGTGCCAGCAGCTTATGGTCCGCCGGGAACACTGAAGCTTTCTTT.